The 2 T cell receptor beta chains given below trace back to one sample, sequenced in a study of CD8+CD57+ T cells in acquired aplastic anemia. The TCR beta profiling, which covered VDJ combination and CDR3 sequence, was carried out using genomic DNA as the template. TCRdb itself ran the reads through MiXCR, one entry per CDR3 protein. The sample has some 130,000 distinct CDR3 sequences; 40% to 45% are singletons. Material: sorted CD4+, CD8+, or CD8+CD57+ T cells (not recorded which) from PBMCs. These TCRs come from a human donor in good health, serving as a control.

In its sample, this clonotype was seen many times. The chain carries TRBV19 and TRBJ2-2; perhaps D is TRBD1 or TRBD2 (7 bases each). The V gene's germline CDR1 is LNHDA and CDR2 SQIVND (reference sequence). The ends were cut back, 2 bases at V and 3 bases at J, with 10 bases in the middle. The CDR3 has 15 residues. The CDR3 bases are TGTGCCAGTAGTATATCAGGGGGGGACACCGGGGAGCTGTTTTTT. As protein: CASSISGGDTGELFF.

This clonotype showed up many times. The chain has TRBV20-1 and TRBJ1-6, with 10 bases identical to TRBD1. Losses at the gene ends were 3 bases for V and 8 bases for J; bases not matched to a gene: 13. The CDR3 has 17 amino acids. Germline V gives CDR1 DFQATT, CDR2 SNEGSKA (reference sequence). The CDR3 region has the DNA TGCAGTGCTAGGAGAGCACGGGACAGGGGTTCTCATTCACCCCTCCACTTT. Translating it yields CSARRARDRGSHSPLHF.